This T cell receptor (beta chain) was profiled in a study of blood T cell repertoires in COVID-19. V dropped 2 bases and J dropped 7; count of bases not matched to a gene: 9. CDR1 is MDHEN, CDR2 SYDVKM, per germline. This CDR3 has 16 residues. Clones were read by immunoSEQ multiplex PCR, and TCRdb kept only the in-frame ones, dropping some. The sample has approximately 100,000 clones; roughly four fifths are singletons. Sequences were obtained from peripheral blood. This chain links TRBV28 with TRBJ2-1; 9 bases align to TRBD2. This TCR was sampled from a man in his 70s with active or convalescent COVID-19. The CDR3 nucleotides read TGTGCCAGCAGTTTAAGGCTAGCGGGAATTGGGAATGAGCAGTTCTTC. Protein product: CASSLRLAGIGNEQFF.